This T cell receptor beta chain was recovered during a study of cytomegalovirus exposure and HLA in healthy donors. Study-wide results and caveats: For TCR beta chains, V- and J-gene trimming was later linked to a missense DCLRE1C variant. The listing of 150 to 200 TCR beta chains classed them as cytomegalovirus-associated. The authors later found most CMV-associated TCR beta chains appeared HLA-restricted. Generally TCR sequences proved uncommon, though certain public TCRs appeared in numerous donors.

The PCR ran on 60 Vbeta and 13 Jbeta primers. Sequencing was performed with immunoSEQ multiplex PCR; in TCRdb, only in-frame clones are kept and a portion is missing. In total, the table holds approximately 40,000 clones. On this clone: Its antigen is undetermined.

CDR3 size: 14 residues. V lost 7 bases to trimming and J lost 1 base, with 13 bases between them. Per germline, CDR1 MNHNS and CDR2 SASEGT. The TCR was taken from a human donor in good health. Source material: PBMCs. V is TRBV6-1 and J is TRBJ1-1; unclear D gene. In DNA, the CDR3 is TGTGCCAGCACTCCCGGGTCCGGGAACACTGAAGCTTTCTTT. Residues: CASTPGSGNTEAFF.